What follows is one T cell receptor beta chain and its context. Only in-frame clones appear in the TCRdb table, and some are missing; sequencing was by immunoSEQ multiplex PCR. The sample lists about 460,000 clones; approximately 86% were seen once. This specimen belongs to a study of blood T cell repertoires in COVID-19. Study context: Sites across the United States, Italy and Spain contributed samples from acute and convalescent COVID-19. Sources were T cells, B-cell-depleted T cells, or PBMCs; the material itself was cDNA or gDNA.

Cohort assignment relied on participant-reported clinical history. Donors of Cohort 3 who recovered were those that had two negative PCRs, clearance, or symptom resolution. The CDR3 is made up of 16 amino acids. V trimming: 3 bases; J trimming: 9 bases; junction bases outside the gene matches: 5. Looked up from germline, CDR1 is KGHSH and CDR2 is LQKENI. The sequence derives from an older woman who had recovered from COVID-19. The sequenced sample was PBMCs or T cells enriched from blood (not recorded which). The V gene is TRBV18, the J gene TRBJ2-1; 16 bases align to TRBD2. The CDR3, as DNA: TGTGCCAGCTCACCGGGACTAGCGGGGGGGCTCAGTGAGCAGTTCTTC. This gives the protein CASSPGLAGGLSEQFF.